The rows below give T cell receptor beta chains drawn from one sample of a study of shared clonotypes between healthy human individuals. Clones were sequenced by immunoSEQ multiplex PCR, and TCRdb holds only the in-frame ones, with some missing. The sample has roughly 1,000,000 clones, around 82% seen once; the top ten hold 0.55% to 0.7%. Sequencing was performed on memory CD4+ T cells from PBMCs. These receptors originate from a man between 18 and 35 years old in good health. Some clones in this sample may be carry-over from other donors' samples. Both conserved end residues are part of each CDR3. The order of the fields is V gene, D gene, CDR3 length, J gene, clone size, CDR3 DNA, CDR3 protein. A D gene is named only where the DNA matches it firmly. Clone size appears in some rows only: once, few, many, or a class for an expanded clone.

TRBV5-1	TRBD1	14	TRBJ2-7	.	TGCGCCAGCAGCTTACCGGGACAGAAGAACGAGCAGTACTTC	CASSLPGQKNEQYF
TRBV28	TRBD1	12	TRBJ1-1	.	TGTGCCATCAGGGGGCAGAACACTGAAGCTTTCTTT	CAIRGQNTEAFF
TRBV5-1	.	14	TRBJ2-3	once	TGCGCCAGCAGCCCAGTGGGGGGATCAGATACGCAGTATTTT	CASSPVGGSDTQYF
TRBV28	.	16	TRBJ1-3	many	TGTGCCAGCAGTTCTCCCGGGAGCGGCTCTGGAAACACCATATATTTT	CASSSPGSGSGNTIYF
TRBV6-1	.	15	TRBJ1-4	.	TGTGCCAGCAGTCTAACAGGGACACAAGATGAAAAACTGTTTTTT	CASSLTGTQDEKLFF
TRBV5-1	.	17	TRBJ2-1	.	TGCGCCAGCAGCTTGGCCCTTAACAGGATCCCTACTAATGAGCAGTTCTTC	CASSLALNRIPTNEQFF
TRBV6-4	TRBD1	13	TRBJ1-1	.	TGTGCCAGCAGTGCGACAGGGGTCACTGAAGCTTTCTTT	CASSATGVTEAFF
TRBV2	.	12	TRBJ1-1	few	TGTGCCACCCGAGGGGGGGCCACTGAAGCTTTCTTT	CATRGGATEAFF
TRBV7-6	.	17	TRBJ2-7	once	TGTGCCAGCAGACCTGAGATCGGGACCCAGAGCTCCTACGAGCAGTACTTC	CASRPEIGTQSSYEQYF
TRBV6-6	.	15	TRBJ2-1	.	TGTGCCAGCAGTGGGACGACCGGCTCCTACAATGAGCAGTTCTTC	CASSGTTGSYNEQFF
TRBV6-5	.	12	TRBJ1-2	.	TGTGCCAGCAGTTATCGCGGGGTTGGCTACACCTTC	CASSYRGVGYTF
TRBV9	TRBD2	20	TRBJ2-1	.	TGTGCCAGCAGCGTAGCCCCGGGACTAGCGGGAGATATAAAGTACAATGAGCAGTTCTTC	CASSVAPGLAGDIKYNEQFF
TRBV25-1	.	14	TRBJ1-4	.	TGTGCCAGCAGTGAACAGGGGAGTCTTGAAAAACTGTTTTTT	CASSEQGSLEKLFF
TRBV2	.	15	TRBJ2-7	.	TGTGCCAGCAGCGGTACTCCACTAGCAGCCTACGAGCAGTACTTC	CASSGTPLAAYEQYF
TRBV28	.	16	TRBJ1-5	.	TGTGCCAGCAGTTTATCTGGCAGGGGTGCTCAACAGCCCCAGCATTTT	CASSLSGRGAQQPQHF
TRBV5-8	TRBD1	13	TRBJ2-5	many	TGTGCCAGCAGCTTGACAGGGGAAGAGACCCAGTACTTC	CASSLTGEETQYF
TRBV10-2	TRBD1	13	TRBJ2-5	.	TGCGCCAGCAGTGACAGGGGGCGAGAGACCCAGTACTTC	CASSDRGRETQYF
TRBV7-9	TRBD2	17	TRBJ2-7	.	TGTGCCAGCAGCCAAGCTTACGGGACTAGAGCGGTTTACGAGCAGTACTTC	CASSQAYGTRAVYEQYF
TRBV5-6	TRBD2	15	TRBJ2-1	.	TGTGCCAGCAGCTTCGGGCGGGAGAAATTGAATGAGCAGTTCTTC	CASSFGREKLNEQFF
TRBV19	.	16	TRBJ2-6	.	TGTGCCAGTAGTATTTCTGCAGGGTACGGGGCCAACGTCCTGACTTTC	CASSISAGYGANVLTF
TRBV6-5	TRBD2	15	TRBJ2-7	once	TGTGCCAGCAGGAAAAACCCAGGGACTATCCTCGAGCAGTACTTC	CASRKNPGTILEQYF
TRBV2	.	14	TRBJ2-1	few	TGTGCCAGCAGTGGACCTTCTCCGGTCAGTGAGCAGTTCTTC	CASSGPSPVSEQFF
TRBV18	.	13	TRBJ2-5	.	TGTGCCAGCTCACCGGACCGCCAAGAGACCCAGTACTTC	CASSPDRQETQYF
TRBV29-1	.	15	TRBJ1-4	.	TGCAGCGTCCCACTAACCGGGGACCCTGTGAAGGGACTGTTTTTT	CSVPLTGDPVKGLFF
TRBV29-1	.	13	TRBJ1-4	.	TGCAGCGTTTGGGGCGGCGAGGTTGAAAAACTGTTTTTT	CSVWGGEVEKLFF
TRBV28	TRBD1	15	TRBJ2-7	.	TGTGCCAGCAGTCCCCCCTCGACAGGGAAGAACGAGCAGTACTTC	CASSPPSTGKNEQYF
TRBV30	TRBD2	13	TRBJ2-7	once	TGTGCCGTTAGCGGGAGGGCCTCTTACGAGCAGTACTTC	CAVSGRASYEQYF
TRBV18	TRBD1	19	TRBJ2-1	.	TGTGCCAGCTCACCAATATCGCGGCTGGGGACAGGGGGGGACAATGAGCAGTTCTTC	CASSPISRLGTGGDNEQFF
TRBV4-2	.	17	TRBJ2-3	.	TGTGCCAGCAGCCAATCCGGGACCGGAATCAGCACAGATACGCAGTATTTT	CASSQSGTGISTDTQYF
TRBV6-1	TRBD1	14	TRBJ1-1	.	TGTGCCAGCAGACCTTACCCTGGACAGGGAGAGGCTTTCTTT	CASRPYPGQGEAFF
TRBV10-3	.	14	TRBJ1-2	.	TGTGCCACTCAATCCCCCTTGGGCAACTATGGCTACACCTTC	CATQSPLGNYGYTF
TRBV9	.	15	TRBJ2-1	.	TGTGCCAGCAGCGTAGACCACGGTTTATGGAATGAGCAGTTCTTC	CASSVDHGLWNEQFF
TRBV5-1	.	13	TRBJ1-4	.	TGCGCCAGCGCCGGGACGGGTAATGAAAAACTGTTTTTT	CASAGTGNEKLFF
TRBV9	TRBD1	16	TRBJ1-3	.	TGTGCCAGCAGCCTCCGGGGACAGGGCTCTGGAAACACCATATATTTT	CASSLRGQGSGNTIYF
TRBV7-2	.	13	TRBJ2-3	.	TGTGCCAGCAGCTTAGATCTAGGGTCCACGCAGTATTTT	CASSLDLGSTQYF
TRBV27	.	13	TRBJ2-5	.	TGTGCCAGCAGTCCCGCGTACCAAGAGACCCAGTACTTC	CASSPAYQETQYF
TRBV29-1	.	14	TRBJ1-1	.	TGCAGCGTTGAGGTCAGGGCTTGGAGCACTGAAGCTTTCTTT	CSVEVRAWSTEAFF
TRBV28	.	12	TRBJ1-5	.	TGTGCCAGCACCCCTCCTGGACAGCCCCAGCATTTT	CASTPPGQPQHF
TRBV11-1	TRBD1	16	TRBJ2-7	.	TGTGCCAGCAGCTTACGTTCGGGACAGGGTTGGTTCGAGCAGTACTTC	CASSLRSGQGWFEQYF
TRBV7-2	.	11	TRBJ2-7	.	TGTGCCAGCAGCCTCCAATACGAGCAGTACTTC	CASSLQYEQYF
TRBV4-1	TRBD2	16	TRBJ2-5	.	TGCGCCAGCAGCCAAGGCCTTGGAGCGGGAGGAGAGACCCAGTACTTC	CASSQGLGAGGETQYF
TRBV5-1	.	13	TRBJ2-7	.	TGCGCCAGCAGCTTGGTGGGGGCCCCGGAGCAGTACTTC	CASSLVGAPEQYF
TRBV25-1	TRBD1	15	TRBJ2-2	.	TGTGCCAGCAGCCTCGACAGGGGGCTGACCGGGGAGCTGTTTTTT	CASSLDRGLTGELFF
TRBV5-1	TRBD2	15	TRBJ2-1	once	TGCGCCAGCAGCCAAGCGGGAGTGTCTTACAATGAGCAGTTCTTC	CASSQAGVSYNEQFF
TRBV28	.	13	TRBJ2-7	.	TGTGCCAGCAGTTCACTAGCAAGTCCAGAGCAGTACTTC	CASSSLASPEQYF
TRBV25-1	.	14	TRBJ1-2	.	TGTGCCAGCAGTGAATACCGGGACTCCTATGGCTACACCTTC	CASSEYRDSYGYTF
TRBV15	.	12	TRBJ1-5	.	TGTGCCACCAGCAGAGATTCGCAGCCCCAGCATTTT	CATSRDSQPQHF
TRBV9	TRBD1	15	TRBJ2-2	.	TGTGCCAGCAGCGCCACCGGGACAGCGACCGGGGAGCTGTTTTTT	CASSATGTATGELFF
TRBV5-1	TRBD1	15	TRBJ2-5	.	TGCGCCAGCAGTCCCACGGCAGGGGGCTTAGAGACCCAGTACTTC	CASSPTAGGLETQYF
TRBV30	.	10	TRBJ2-5	.	TGTGCCTGGGGTCGACAGGCAGAGTACTTC	CAWGRQAEYF
TRBV2	.	14	TRBJ1-6	.	TGTGCCAGCAGAACGAGGGGGTATAATTCACCCCTCCACTTT	CASRTRGYNSPLHF
TRBV25-1	.	13	TRBJ1-1	few	TGTGCCAGCGCCGATGGGAGAAGGACTGAAGCTTTCTTT	CASADGRRTEAFF
TRBV18	TRBD1	14	TRBJ1-5	.	TGTGCCAGCTCGCCGGGACAGGGTCGTCAGCCCCAGCATTTT	CASSPGQGRQPQHF
TRBV19	.	10	TRBJ2-5	.	TGTCTCAACGGGCAGGAGACCCAGTACTTC	CLNGQETQYF
TRBV25-1	TRBD1	11	TRBJ1-2	many	TGTGCCAGCACCTCGGACAGGGGCTACACCTTC	CASTSDRGYTF
TRBV5-4	.	17	TRBJ2-5	.	TGTGCCAGCACCTCGGAGGGCGCCCCGTCAAGTCAAGAGACCCAGTACTTC	CASTSEGAPSSQETQYF
TRBV11-2	.	13	TRBJ1-1	.	TGTGCCAGCAGCTCAGGAGGGAACACTGAAGCTTTCTTT	CASSSGGNTEAFF